This T cell receptor beta chain is from a study of cytomegalovirus exposure and HLA in healthy donors. Profiled with immunoSEQ multiplex PCR; TCRdb holds only in-frame clones, not every one. The repertoire holds 140,000 or so clones, approximately 90% seen once, with roughly 6.5% in the top ten. This clone appeared once. Its antigen is unidentified. General observations from the study: Confirmation in vitro established that a few CMV-associated chains were specific for CMV antigens. Investigators reported more than 150 TCR beta chains as tied to cytomegalovirus.

The V and J ends lost 4 bases and 6 bases respectively, with 16 bases between them. The CDR3 length is 14 residues. CDR1 is SGHRS, CDR2 YFSETQ, per germline. The V and J genes are TRBV5-1 and TRBJ1-1; D not resolved. This clonotype was sampled from a woman in her 30s in good health and CMV-seropositive. Sequencing was done on a sample of PBMCs. CDR3 in amino acids: CASSTVGVFAEAFF. The DNA for the CDR3 is TGCGCCAGCAGCACGGTCGGGGTTTTCGCTGAAGCTTTCTTT.